The entry below describes one TCR beta chain. The CDR3 loop spans 17 amino acids. The trim removed 0 bases at V and 4 bases at J, leaving 6 bases unmatched. Germline V gene sequence: CDR1 SGHRS, CDR2 YFSETQ. This specimen comes from a study of blood T cell repertoires in COVID-19. Study details: Sites across the United States, Italy and Spain contributed samples from acute and convalescent COVID-19. Nucleic acid was either cDNA or gDNA, and it came from T cells, B-cell-depleted T cells, or PBMCs.

Categorization into cohorts depended on clinical history that participants reported. Per the authors' pipeline: Cell counts per sample came from amplifying reference gene primers. The protocol was immunoSEQ multiplex PCR, while the TCRdb copy is restricted to in-frame clones and leaves out a portion. That table is the source of V, J and clone size, and D and trimming were worked out from the DNA. The profile shows 140,000 or so clones, approximately 84% of them singletons. This TCR came from a woman in her fifties or sixties with acute COVID-19. V and J are TRBV5-1 and TRBJ2-7; 14 bases are shared with TRBD2. The material sequenced was PBMCs or T cells enriched from blood (not recorded which). The CDR3 reads CASSLAAGLAGAYEQYF. CDR3 sequence (DNA): TGCGCCAGCAGCTTGGCGGCGGGACTAGCGGGAGCTTACGAGCAGTACTTC. Full variable domain (rest looked up from reference TRBV5-1 and TRBJ2-7): KAGVTQTPRYLIKTRGQQVTLSCSPISGHRSVSWYQQTPGQGLQFLFEYFSETQRNKGNFPGRFSGRQFSNSRSEMNVSTLELGDSALYLCASSLAAGLAGAYEQYFGPGTRLTVT.